This T cell receptor beta chain was retrieved from a study of blood T cell repertoires in COVID-19. Study-wide background: Acute-phase and convalescent COVID-19 samples originated in the United States, Italy and Spain. Nucleic acid was either cDNA or gDNA, and it came from T cells, B-cell-depleted T cells, or PBMCs.

CDR1 and CDR2 (germline): SQVTM, ANQGSEA. Trimming left V 2 bases short and J 0 bases short, with 7 bases between. The CDR3 loop spans 13 amino acids. Under the authors' procedure: It was from reference gene primer amplification that nucleated cell counts were estimated. TCRdb keeps only in-frame clones here, not all; method: immunoSEQ multiplex PCR. V and J calls and clone size follow that table, whereas D and trimming were derived from the DNA. The sample shows 100,000 to 150,000 clones, approximately 82% of them seen only once. This TCR derives from a man in his sixties with acute or convalescent COVID-19. The chain combines TRBV29-1 with TRBJ1-1; tentative D call: TRBD1 (5 bases). The sample consisted of peripheral blood. The chain's CDR3 is CSVEKGMNTEAFF. CDR3 nucleotides: TGCAGCGTTGAAAAGGGGATGAACACTGAAGCTTTCTTT.